The sequence of this T cell receptor (beta chain) was determined in a study of T cell responses to AZD1222 COVID-19 vaccine. The CDR3 consists of 15 residues. The V and J ends lost 5 bases and 2 bases respectively, with 15 bases between them. The germline V gene has CDR1 LNHDA and CDR2 SQIVND (reference sequence). The repertoire was sequenced with immunoSEQ multiplex PCR; TCRdb's copy has only in-frame clones and lacks some. The sample consists of approximately 74,000 clones, 82% of them appearing once. Turning to this clone: Antigen unknown.

Study-wide results and limits: Clonal diversity was possibly underestimated; the donors were predominantly white British and more often female. The study identified only 6 or 7 AZD1222 recipients as seropositive at baseline. Without day 14 samples, only post-peak T cell repertoires were studied. Unmutated variant regions reportedly attract nearly half of all spike-specific TCRs.

The material was peripheral blood, obtained on day 0 of AZD1222 vaccination. The TCR sequence derives from an adult in good health. The genes are TRBV19 and TRBJ1-2, with D possibly being TRBD1 (6 bases). CDR3: CASSEQGIGNYGYTF. Written as DNA, the CDR3 is TGTGCCAGTAGTGAACAGGGAATAGGGAACTATGGCTACACCTTC.